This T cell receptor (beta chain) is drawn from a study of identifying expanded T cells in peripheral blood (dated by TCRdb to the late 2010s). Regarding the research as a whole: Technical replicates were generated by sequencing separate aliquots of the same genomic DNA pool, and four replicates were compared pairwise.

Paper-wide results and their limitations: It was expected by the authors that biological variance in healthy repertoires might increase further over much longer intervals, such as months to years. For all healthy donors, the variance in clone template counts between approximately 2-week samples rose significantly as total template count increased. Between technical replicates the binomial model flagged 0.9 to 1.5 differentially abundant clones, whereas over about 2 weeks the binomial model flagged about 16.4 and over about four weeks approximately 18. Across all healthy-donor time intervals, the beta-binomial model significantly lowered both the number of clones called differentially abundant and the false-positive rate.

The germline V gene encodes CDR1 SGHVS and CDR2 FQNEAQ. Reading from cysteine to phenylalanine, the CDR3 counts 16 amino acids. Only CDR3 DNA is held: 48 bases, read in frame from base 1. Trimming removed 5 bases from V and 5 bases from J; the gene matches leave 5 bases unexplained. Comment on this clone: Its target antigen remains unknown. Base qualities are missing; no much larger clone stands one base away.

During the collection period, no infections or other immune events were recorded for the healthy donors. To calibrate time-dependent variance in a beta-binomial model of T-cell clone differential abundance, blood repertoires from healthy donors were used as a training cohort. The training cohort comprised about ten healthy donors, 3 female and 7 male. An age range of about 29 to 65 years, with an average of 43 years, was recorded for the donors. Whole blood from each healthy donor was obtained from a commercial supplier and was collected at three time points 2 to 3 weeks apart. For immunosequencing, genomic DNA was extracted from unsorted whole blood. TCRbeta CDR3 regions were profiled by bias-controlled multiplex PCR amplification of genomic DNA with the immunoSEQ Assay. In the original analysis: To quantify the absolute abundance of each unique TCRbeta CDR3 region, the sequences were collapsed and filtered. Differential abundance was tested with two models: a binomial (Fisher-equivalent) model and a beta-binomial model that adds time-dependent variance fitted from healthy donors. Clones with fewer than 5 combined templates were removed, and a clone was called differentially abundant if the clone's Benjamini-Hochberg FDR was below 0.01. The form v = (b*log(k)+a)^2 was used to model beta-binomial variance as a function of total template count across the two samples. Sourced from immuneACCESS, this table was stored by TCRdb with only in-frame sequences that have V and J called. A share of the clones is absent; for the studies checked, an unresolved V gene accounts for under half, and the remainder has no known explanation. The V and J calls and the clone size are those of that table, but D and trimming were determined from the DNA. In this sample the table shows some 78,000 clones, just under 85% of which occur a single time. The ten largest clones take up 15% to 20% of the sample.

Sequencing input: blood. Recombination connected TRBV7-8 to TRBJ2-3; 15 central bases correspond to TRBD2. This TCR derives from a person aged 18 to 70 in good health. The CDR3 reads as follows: CASSPPGLAGGDTQYF. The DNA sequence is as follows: TGTGCCAGCAGCCCCCCGGGACTAGCGGGAGGAGATACGCAGTATTTT. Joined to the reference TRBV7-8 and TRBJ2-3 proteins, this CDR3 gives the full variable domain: GAGVSQSPRYKVAKRGQDVALRCDPISGHVSLFWYQQALGQGPEFLTYFQNEAQLDKSGLPSDRFFAERPEGSVSTLKIQRTQQEDSAVYLCASSPPGLAGGDTQYFGPGTRLTVL.